The present T cell receptor beta chain was sequenced within a study of blood T cell repertoires in COVID-19. The repertoire was sequenced with immunoSEQ multiplex PCR; TCRdb's copy has only in-frame clones and lacks some. The sample records over 150,000 clones, more than 60% being singletons. This clone was observed once. Trimming left V 4 bases short and J 4 bases short, with 10 bases between. Germline V gene lookup returns CDR1 KGHDR and CDR2 SFDVKD. The CDR3 runs to 13 residues. This clonotype was sampled from a man aged 60 to 69 with acute or convalescent COVID-19. The sequenced sample was peripheral blood. This chain joins TRBV24-1 and TRBJ2-7; the D gene is possibly TRBD2 (5 bases). CDR3 amino acids: CATSDGIRYEQYF. CDR3 in DNA: TGTGCCACCAGTGACGGGATTCGGTACGAGCAGTACTTC.